This T cell receptor beta chain derives from a study of patients and donors after allogeneic stem cell transplantation. Only a few counts were recorded for this clonotype. The CDR3 sequence is 15 residues long. Germline V lookup: CDR1 DFQATT, CDR2 SNEGSKA (reference sequence). V trimming: 4 bases; J trimming: 3 bases; junction bases outside the gene matches: 7. One entry per CDR3 protein, called by TCRdb with MiXCR from the RT-PCR reads. The repertoire includes hundreds of thousands of distinct CDR3 sequences, roughly 16% of them detected once, and about 7% sits in the top ten. This clonotype was sampled from a human donor who was either an allogeneic HSCT recipient or a stem cell or donor lymphocyte infusion donor (not recorded which). It is not recorded whose cells these are; they may come from a transplant donor. Sequenced input: blood, either unsorted or a sorted T cell fraction (not recorded which). The rearrangement joins TRBV20-1 to TRBJ2-3, with TRBD1 matching over 10 bases. DNA for the CDR3: TGCAGTGCTATCCTGGGACAGGGGAGAACAGATACGCAGTATTTT. Translated, it gives CSAILGQGRTDTQYF.